Considering frequency, the clone carrying this TCR beta chain is medium-sized (0.01 to 0.1%). Its antigen remains unknown. Libraries targeted TCR beta using 5' RACE with UMIs. After re-calling the 5' RACE reads, TCRdb lists one entry per CDR3 protein, DNA absent. The sample table includes about 8,800 distinct CDR3 sequences. This specimen belongs to a study of human CD8 memory T cell subsets. Study-wide findings and caveats: Chao1-based estimation suggested that stem-like memory T cells exhibit greater diversity than precursor exhausted T cells. The study sequenced T cell receptor beta chains alone.

Germline loops: CDR1 SQVTM, CDR2 ANQGSEA. This CDR3 spans 16 amino acids. The study classified TPEX cells as CCR7+ PD-1+ TIGIT+ early memory CD8+ T cells bearing exhausted-like traits. Buffy coats that had been collected from healthy donors served as the PBMC source. RNA originated from duplicate vials containing 150,000 sorted CD8+ T cells per subset. The sequenced sample consisted of CD8+ T cells from PBMCs. This TCR came from a human donor in good health. The chain links TRBV29-1 to TRBJ1-4; TCRdb's D call, TRBD1, is unchecked because there is no DNA. CDR3 sequence reads: CSDLPLTGGTNEKLFF.